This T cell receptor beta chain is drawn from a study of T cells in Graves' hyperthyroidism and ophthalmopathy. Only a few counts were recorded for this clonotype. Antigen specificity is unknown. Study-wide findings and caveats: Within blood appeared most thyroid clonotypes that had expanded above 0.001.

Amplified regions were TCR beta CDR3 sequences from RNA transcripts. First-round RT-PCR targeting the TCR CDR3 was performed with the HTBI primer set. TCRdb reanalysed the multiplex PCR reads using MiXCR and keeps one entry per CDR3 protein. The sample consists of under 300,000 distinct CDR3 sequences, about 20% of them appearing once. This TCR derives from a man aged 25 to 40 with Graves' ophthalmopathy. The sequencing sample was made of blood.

CDR3 protein: CASSYGGGAYNEQFF. In DNA form, the CDR3 reads TGCGCCAGCAGCTATGGGGGGGGGGCTTACAATGAGCAGTTCTTC. The chain has TRBV5-1 and TRBJ2-1; D might be TRBD2 (7 bases). Trimming cost V 3 bases and J 4 bases, with 14 bases left between them. Germline V CDR1 and CDR2: SGHRS, YFSETQ. The CDR3 is made up of 15 amino acids.